Shown below are 18 T cell receptor beta chains from a single sample sequenced in a study of T-cell memory formation after mild COVID-19. TCRdb analysed the 5' RACE reads with MiXCR anew, one entry per CDR3 protein. Of hundreds of thousands of distinct CDR3 sequences listed, roughly an eighth were seen once; the top ten hold around a fifth. The source material was PBMCs or a T cell subset sorted from them (not recorded which). The receptors here all came from a young man who had mild COVID-19 (a few samples of this study predate the infection). Cell type and time point are not known.

This chain connects TRBV6-6 to TRBJ2-7, with D uncertain. The CDR3 has 15 amino acids. The V gene lost 5 bases and the J gene lost 0 bases, with 14 bases spanning the gap. Germline V lookup: CDR1 MNHNY, CDR2 SVGAGI (reference sequence). The CDR3 reads CASSLPAISSYEQYF. CDR3 DNA: TGTGCCAGCAGTCTGCCCGCTATAAGCTCCTACGAGCAGTACTTC.

V usage is TRBV29-1 and J usage is TRBJ2-7; a possible D gene is TRBD2 (6 bases). V was shortened by 6 bases and J by 3 bases, with 9 bases between the two germline ends. The CDR3 has 11 amino acids. The germline V gene has CDR1 SQVTM and CDR2 ANQGSEA. This CDR3 reads CSVVRGYEQYV. For the CDR3, the DNA is TGCAGCGTAGTGCGGGGCTACGAGCAGTACGTC.

CDR3 sequence: CASRATSIEQYV. The DNA for the CDR3 is TGTGCCAGCCGAGCCACTAGTATCGAGCAGTACGTC. V and J are TRBV6-1 and TRBJ2-7; D perhaps matches TRBD2 (5 bases). CDR1 and CDR2 (germline): MNHNS, SASEGT. The germline V and J ends were trimmed by 8 bases and 6 bases, with 14 bases remaining between them. CDR3 length: 12 residues.

This clonotype was detected only a few times. The CDR3 region is CSVEGLAGREDTQYF. The CDR3 region has the DNA TGCAGCGTTGAAGGACTAGCGGGGCGGGAAGATACGCAGTATTTT. This chain links TRBV29-1 with TRBJ2-3, with 11 bases that match TRBD2. Germline assignment: CDR1 SQVTM and CDR2 ANQGSEA. Trimming took 1 base from V and 5 from J; bases not matched to a gene: 5. The CDR3 is made up of 15 amino acids.

The chain links TRBV6-2 or TRBV6-3 to TRBJ2-1; possibly TRBD1 or TRBD2 for D (6 bases each). Germline CDR1 is MNHEY and CDR2 is SVGEGT. The CDR3 consists of 14 residues. Deletions cut 1 base from V and 7 bases from J, with 11 bases between. The CDR3 DNA follows: TGTGCCAGCAGTTACTTAGGGGGGTCGAATGAGCAGTTCTTC. Protein product: CASSYLGGSNEQFF.

This chain uses TRBV12-3 or TRBV12-4 with TRBJ1-2; 10 bases align to TRBD1. The length of the CDR3 is 16 residues. The V and J ends lost 5 bases and 3 bases, in that order; junction bases with no gene match: 9. CDR3 coding DNA: TGTGCCAGCAGTCCGCGCGACAGGGGGCGCGACTATGGCTACACCTTC. This encodes CASSPRDRGRDYGYTF.

This clonotype has a count of ten or more. The chain has TRBV5-1 and TRBJ2-1; TRBD2 aligns across 8 bases. Germline V CDR1 and CDR2: SGHRS, YFSETQ. V was clipped by 7 bases and J by 4 bases; unmatched bases: 7. The CDR3 is 14 residues long. This CDR3 reads CASYTSGSYNEQFF. DNA of the CDR3: TGCGCCAGCTACACTAGCGGTTCTTACAATGAGCAGTTCTTC.

The V call is TRBV7-8, the J call TRBJ2-7; TRBD1 is a possible D gene (5 bases). The CDR3 has 15 amino acids. CDR1 is SGHVS and CDR2 is FQNEAQ in the germline V gene. Trimming left V 1 base short and J 2 bases short, with 12 bases between. The CDR3 region is CASSLVRQKPYEQYF. The DNA of the CDR3 is TGTGCCAGCAGCTTAGTCCGACAGAAACCCTACGAGCAGTACTTC.

V and J are TRBV6-5 and TRBJ2-3; weak D call: TRBD2 (6 bases). The CDR3 runs to 16 residues. Looked up from germline, CDR1 is MNHEY and CDR2 is SVGAGI. V was shortened by 5 bases and J by 0 bases, with 15 bases between the two germline ends. CDR3 nucleotide sequence: TGTGCCAGCAGTACCCGCGGGGTCCTAAGCACAGATACGCAGTATTTT. Translated, it gives CASSTRGVLSTDTQYF.

The chain joins TRBV12-3 or TRBV12-4 to TRBJ2-3; D gene unclear. CDR3 length equals 13 residues. V was cut by 6 bases and J by 4 bases, with 11 bases left in between. Here the CDR3 reads CASSRSGSDTQYF. The CDR3 nucleotides read TGTGCCAGCAGCCGGTCGGGTTCAGATACGCAGTATTTT.

This clonotype was observed a few times. The V gene is TRBV27, the J gene TRBJ2-3; D remains unclear. Per the germline V gene, CDR1 is MNHEY and CDR2 is SMNVEV (reference sequence). This CDR3 region has 13 residues. V was cut by 8 bases and J by 6 bases, with 15 bases left in between. CDR3 coding DNA: TGTGCCAGCTGGAACTCGCTCGTGGATACGCAGTATTTT. This codes for CASWNSLVDTQYF.

The sample holds a few counts of this clonotype. V and J are TRBV12-3 or TRBV12-4 and TRBJ2-7; D gene uncertain. The CDR3 spans 14 residues. The ends were cut back, 4 bases at V and 2 bases at J, with 12 bases in the middle. Here the CDR3 reads CASSSRVYPYEQYF. The CDR3 coding sequence is TGTGCCAGCAGTTCCCGGGTCTATCCCTACGAGCAGTACTTC.

The table lists this clonotype with a few counts. The chain is built from TRBV9 and TRBJ1-2; no definite D call. This CDR3 comprises 11 residues. V lost 3 bases to trimming and J lost 4 bases, with 4 bases between them. CDR1 is SGDLS, CDR2 YYNGEE, per germline. CDR3 sequence reads: CASSGPYGYTF. DNA of the CDR3: TGTGCCAGCAGCGGACCCTATGGCTACACCTTC.

This clonotype was detected ten times or more. The V and J genes are TRBV5-1 and TRBJ2-7; D may correspond to TRBD1 or TRBD2 (5 bases each). The germline CDR1 and CDR2 sequences are SGHRS and YFSETQ. Between the trimmed V and J ends, which lost 3 bases and 6 bases, there was a span of 13 bases. The CDR3 covers 13 residues. This chain's CDR3 is CASSWDGQSEQYV. The CDR3 coding sequence is TGCGCCAGCAGCTGGGACGGTCAGAGCGAGCAGTACGTC.

This clonotype appeared a few times. This sequence joins TRBV5-4 and TRBJ1-1, with 9 bases fitting TRBD1. J was trimmed by 5 bases and V by 0 bases; bases with no gene match: 5. This CDR3 is 15 amino acids long. The germline V gene has CDR1 SGHNT and CDR2 YYREEE (reference sequence). CDR3 loop: CASSLGGQGRTEAFF. For the CDR3, the DNA is TGTGCCAGCAGCTTGGGGGGACAGGGAAGGACTGAAGCTTTCTTT.

For the CDR3, the DNA is TGTGCCAGCAGCTTAGGGGGCTCCGAGCAGTACGTC. The encoded protein is CASSLGGSEQYV. The chain has TRBV7-9 and TRBJ2-7, with D perhaps TRBD1 (5 bases). V lost 1 base to trimming and J lost 6 bases, with 7 bases between them. The CDR3 length is 12 residues. CDR1 SEHNR and CDR2 FQNEAQ come from the germline V gene (reference sequence).

The J gene is TRBJ2-5, the V gene TRBV5-1; D is unresolved. CDR1 is SGHRS and CDR2 is YFSETQ in the germline V gene. The V gene lost 5 bases and the J gene lost 7 bases, with 9 bases spanning the gap. This CDR3 spans 11 amino acids. DNA of the CDR3: TGCGCCAGCAGGGCTGATGGGACCCAGTACTTC. It is translated as CASRADGTQYF.

This chain links TRBV20-1 with TRBJ1-2; D unclear. Germline CDR1 and CDR2: DFQATT and SNEGSKA (reference sequence). V was cut by 0 bases and J by 3 bases, with 20 bases left in between. The CDR3 has 17 residues. The CDR3 sequence: CSARDPWGTPGDYGYTF. CDR3 DNA: TGCAGTGCTAGAGATCCCTGGGGAACCCCCGGTGACTATGGCTACACCTTC.